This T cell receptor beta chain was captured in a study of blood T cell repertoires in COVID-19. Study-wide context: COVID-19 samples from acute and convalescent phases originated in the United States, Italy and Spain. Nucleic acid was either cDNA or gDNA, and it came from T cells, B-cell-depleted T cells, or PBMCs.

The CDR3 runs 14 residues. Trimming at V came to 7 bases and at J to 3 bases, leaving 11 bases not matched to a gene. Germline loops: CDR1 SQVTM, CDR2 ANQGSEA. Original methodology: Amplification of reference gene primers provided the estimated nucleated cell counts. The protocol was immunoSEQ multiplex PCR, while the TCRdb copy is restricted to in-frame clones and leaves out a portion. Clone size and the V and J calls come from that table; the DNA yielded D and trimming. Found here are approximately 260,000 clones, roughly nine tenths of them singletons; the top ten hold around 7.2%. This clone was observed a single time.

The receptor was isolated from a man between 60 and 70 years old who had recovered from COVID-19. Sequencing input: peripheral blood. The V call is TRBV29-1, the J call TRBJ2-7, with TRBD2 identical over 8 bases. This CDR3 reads CSGGSGGLLYEQYF. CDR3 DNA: TGCAGCGGGGGGAGCGGGGGCCTACTCTACGAGCAGTACTTC.